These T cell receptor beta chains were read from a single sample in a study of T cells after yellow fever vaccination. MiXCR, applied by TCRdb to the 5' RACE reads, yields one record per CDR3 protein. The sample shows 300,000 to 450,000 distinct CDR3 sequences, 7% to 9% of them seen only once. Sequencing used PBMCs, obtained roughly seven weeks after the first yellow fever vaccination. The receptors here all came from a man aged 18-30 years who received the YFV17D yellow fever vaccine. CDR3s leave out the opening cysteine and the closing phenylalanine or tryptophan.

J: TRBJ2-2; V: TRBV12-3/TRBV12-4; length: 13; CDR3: ASSPFRLATGELF
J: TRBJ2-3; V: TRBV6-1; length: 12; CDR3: ASKPGPTTDTQY
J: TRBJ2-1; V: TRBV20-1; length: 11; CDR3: SARDPRTPKQF
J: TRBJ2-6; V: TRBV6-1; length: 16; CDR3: ASSQHTGTGEGANVLT
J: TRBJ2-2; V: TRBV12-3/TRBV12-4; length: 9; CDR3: ASFTDGELF
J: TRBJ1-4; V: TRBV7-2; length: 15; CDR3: ASSPTGGAGGDEKLF
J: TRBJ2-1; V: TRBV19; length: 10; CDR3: ASSTSGHEQF
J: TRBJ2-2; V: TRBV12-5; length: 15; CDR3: ASGLGDSPANTGELF
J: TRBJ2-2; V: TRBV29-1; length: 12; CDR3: SASGHPNTGELF
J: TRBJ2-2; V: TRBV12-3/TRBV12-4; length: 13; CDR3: ASSPDRGRTGELF
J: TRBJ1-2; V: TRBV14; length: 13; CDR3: ASSQTGQGERGYT
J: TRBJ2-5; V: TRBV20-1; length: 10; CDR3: SAILAGGTQY
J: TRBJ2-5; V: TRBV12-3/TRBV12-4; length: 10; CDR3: ASSTGRETQY
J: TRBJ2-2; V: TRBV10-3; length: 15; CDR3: ATIPGGGQRNTGELF
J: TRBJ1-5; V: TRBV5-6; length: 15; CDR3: ASSVFRYGEVDQPQH
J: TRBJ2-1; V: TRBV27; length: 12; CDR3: ASYGLHSYNEQF
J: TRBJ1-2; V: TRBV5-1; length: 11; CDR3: ASTDRAGYGYT
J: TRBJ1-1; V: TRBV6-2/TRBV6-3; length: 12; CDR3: ASKTREGYTEAF
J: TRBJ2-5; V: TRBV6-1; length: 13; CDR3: ASSDGGGYQETQY
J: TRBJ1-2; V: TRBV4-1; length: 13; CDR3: ASSHPGQRRPGYT
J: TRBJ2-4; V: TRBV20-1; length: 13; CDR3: SARDWTLAKNIQY
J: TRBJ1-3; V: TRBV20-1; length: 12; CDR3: SARDVRAGNTIY
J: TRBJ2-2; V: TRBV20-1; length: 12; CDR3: SAILRERRGELF
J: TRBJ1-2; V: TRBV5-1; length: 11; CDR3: ASSLVGDNGYT
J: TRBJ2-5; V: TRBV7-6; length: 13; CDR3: ASSLGTGLRETQY
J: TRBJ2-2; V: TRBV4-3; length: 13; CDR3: ASSLNAISTGELF
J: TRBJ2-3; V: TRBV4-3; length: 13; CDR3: ASSPWAGGSDTQY
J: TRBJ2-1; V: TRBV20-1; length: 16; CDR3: SATISLFTSGGYNEQF
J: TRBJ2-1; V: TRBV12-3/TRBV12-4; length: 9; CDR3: ASRHRDEQF
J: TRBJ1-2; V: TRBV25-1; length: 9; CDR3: ASSEVNGYT
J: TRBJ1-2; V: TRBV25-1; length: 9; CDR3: ATDSFYGYT
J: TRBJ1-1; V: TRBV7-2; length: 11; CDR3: ASSANSGEQAF
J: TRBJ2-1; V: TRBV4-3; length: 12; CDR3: ASSQDQGPGLRF
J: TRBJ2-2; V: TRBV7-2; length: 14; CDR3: ASSLHPMNYPGELF
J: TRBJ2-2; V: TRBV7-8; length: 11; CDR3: ASSSRQAGELF
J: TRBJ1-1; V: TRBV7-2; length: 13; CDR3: ASSLATGHRTEAF
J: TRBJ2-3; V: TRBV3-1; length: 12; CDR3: ASSQRGAVDTQY
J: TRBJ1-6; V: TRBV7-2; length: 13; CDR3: ASASSPGPNSPLH
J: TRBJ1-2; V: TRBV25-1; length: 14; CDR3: ASSGLEGQWIYGYT
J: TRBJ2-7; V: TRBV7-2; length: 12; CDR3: ASSLTSSSYEQY
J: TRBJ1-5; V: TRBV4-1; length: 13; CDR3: ASSQGGRGNQPQH
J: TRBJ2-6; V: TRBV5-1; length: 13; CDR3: ASRPGTGGANVLT
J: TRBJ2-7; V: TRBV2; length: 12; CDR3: ATVAAGPVREQY
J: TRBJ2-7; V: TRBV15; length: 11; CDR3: ATSPGLFYEQY
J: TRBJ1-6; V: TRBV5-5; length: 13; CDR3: ASSLVRLYNSPLH
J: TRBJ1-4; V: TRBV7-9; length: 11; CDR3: ASTPVGAEKLF
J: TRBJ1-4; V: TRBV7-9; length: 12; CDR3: ASSYRQAGEKLF
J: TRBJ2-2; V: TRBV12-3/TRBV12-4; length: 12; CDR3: ASSSTGESGELF